The 8 T cell receptor beta chains listed next were all sequenced from one sample in a study of cytomegalovirus exposure and HLA in healthy donors. A multiplex PCR was run with 60 Vbeta primers and 13 Jbeta primers. Sequenced by immunoSEQ multiplex PCR; TCRdb stores in-frame clones only, minus some. The sample lists 120,000 or so clones, approximately 78% occurring once. Sequenced material: PBMCs. The source is a woman between 40 and 55 years old in good health and CMV-seronegative.

V and J are TRBV5-5 and TRBJ1-1, with 7 bases matching TRBD1. Losses at the gene ends were 4 bases for V and 4 bases for J; bases not matched to a gene: 7. The CDR3 extends over 14 amino acids. CDR1 SGHKS and CDR2 YYEKEE come from the germline V gene (reference sequence). The CDR3 loop is CASSLGGAVTEAFF. The DNA for the CDR3 is TGTGCCAGCAGCCTAGGGGGCGCGGTCACTGAAGCTTTCTTT.

Here the CDR3 reads CASSATGQMNTEAFF. CDR3 in DNA: TGTGCCAGCAGCGCGACGGGACAGATGAACACTGAAGCTTTCTTT. This chain links TRBV7-9 with TRBJ1-1, with 7 bases identical to TRBD1. The length of the CDR3 is 15 residues. With V trimmed by 5 bases and J by 0 bases, 6 bases remained unmatched. Germline loops: CDR1 SEHNR, CDR2 FQNEAQ (reference sequence).

The chain couples TRBV7-2 to TRBJ1-1; 7 bases fit TRBD1. V lost 5 bases and J lost 4; bases outside the gene matches: 7. The CDR3 is made up of 14 amino acids. Germline assignment: CDR1 SGHTA and CDR2 FQGNSA. The CDR3: CASSRGTVSTEAFF. The CDR3 nucleotides are TGTGCCAGCAGCCGTGGGACAGTGTCCACTGAAGCTTTCTTT.

The J gene is TRBJ2-2, the V gene TRBV7-9, with D possibly matching TRBD1 (6 bases). Germline lookup yields CDR1 SEHNR and CDR2 FQNEAQ (reference sequence). Trimming stripped 6 bases from V and 5 bases from J, with 13 bases between. CDR3 length: 14 amino acids. The CDR3 loop reads CASRITGLTGELFF. Here the CDR3 DNA reads TGTGCCAGCAGGATAACAGGGTTGACCGGGGAGCTGTTTTTT.

This clone was detected only once. V gene TRBV19 combines with J gene TRBJ2-6, with TRBD2 as a possible D gene (6 bases). With 6 bases removed from V and 4 bases from J, the gap between germline ends came to 22 bases. CDR3 size: 18 residues. Germline V gene data show CDR1 as LNHDA and CDR2 as SQIVND (reference sequence). CDR3 loop: CASSKTLPPAGGANVLTF. In DNA form, the CDR3 reads TGTGCCAGTAGCAAGACATTGCCTCCCGCGGGGGGGGCCAACGTCCTGACTTTC.

The genes are TRBV2 and TRBJ1-6; D might be TRBD1 (6 bases). CDR3 size: 16 residues. Germline V gene sequence: CDR1 SNHLY, CDR2 FYNNEI. Deletions cut 5 bases from V and 7 bases from J, with 18 bases between. As DNA, the CDR3 is TGTGCCAGCAGTCGGGGTCGGGACAACCCAAATTCACCCCTCCACTTT. Residues: CASSRGRDNPNSPLHF.

V gene TRBV14 combines with J gene TRBJ2-7, with D possibly matching TRBD1 (6 bases). The CDR3 totals 14 residues. V was trimmed by 2 bases and J by 2 bases, leaving 10 bases between them. Per the germline V gene, CDR1 is SGHDN and CDR2 is FVKESK. CDR3 amino acids: CASSQYRAPYEQYF. CDR3 bases: TGTGCCAGCAGCCAATACAGGGCCCCCTACGAGCAGTACTTC.

The chain uses TRBV2 and TRBJ1-6; a possible D gene is TRBD1 (5 bases). In germline, CDR1 is SNHLY, CDR2 FYNNEI. Trimming cost V 7 bases and J 10 bases, with 17 bases left between them. The CDR3 has 14 amino acids. The CDR3 region is CASNDRSGTSPLHF. As DNA, the CDR3 is TGTGCCAGCAACGACCGCAGCGGGACGTCACCCCTCCACTTT.